The 9 T cell receptor beta chains below were found in one sample sequenced in a study of cytomegalovirus exposure and HLA in healthy donors. The assay was immunoSEQ multiplex PCR, and TCRdb's table has in-frame clones only and misses some. In the table there are about 84,000 clones, around 90% of which are singletons. The sample comprised PBMCs. The receptor source for this set is a man aged 25 to 40 in good health and CMV-seronegative.

This clone was observed once. The chain joins TRBV29-1 to TRBJ1-5, with 10 bases lining up with TRBD1. The CDR3 extends over 13 amino acids. V lost 7 bases, J lost 7 bases, and 7 bases stayed unmatched. Germline V lookup: CDR1 SQVTM, CDR2 ANQGSEA. The CDR3 loop reads CSATQGQGQPQHF. CDR3 sequence (DNA): TGCAGCGCCACCCAGGGACAGGGGCAGCCCCAGCATTTT.

This clone has just one count. At one boundary the junction diverges from the germline segment, which might be a read error. The J gene is TRBJ2-7, the V gene TRBV15; 13 bases are a match to TRBD2. This CDR3 region has 15 residues. Per the germline V gene, CDR1 is LNHNV and CDR2 is YYDKDF (reference sequence). Here the CDR3 reads CATSRPILAGGPSDF. The CDR3 bases are TGTGCCACCAGCAGACCGATACTAGCGGGAGGGCCCTCGGACTTC.

This chain links TRBV28 with TRBJ1-1; D unresolved. Per germline, CDR1 MDHEN and CDR2 SYDVKM. CDR3 length equals 12 residues. V shed 7 bases and J shed 3 bases, with 9 bases lying between them. The DNA of the CDR3 is TGTGCCAGCACAATGAGGGACACTGAAGCTTTCTTT. Protein sequence: CASTMRDTEAFF.

The chain carries TRBV7-6 and TRBJ2-1; D not resolved. CDR1 and CDR2 (germline): SGHVS, FNYEAQ. There are 13 residues in the CDR3. Deletions cut 1 base from V and 3 bases from J, with 4 bases between. DNA of the CDR3: TGTGCCAGCAGCTTAGACAGCTACAATGAGCAGTTCTTC. Residues: CASSLDSYNEQFF. The full variable domain, in which reference TRBV7-6 and TRBJ2-1 provide the parts outside the CDR3, is GAGVSQSPRYKVTKRGQDVALRCDPISGHVSLYWYRQALGQGPEFLTYFNYEAQQDKSGLPNDRFSAERPEGSISTLTIQRTEQRDSAMYRCASSLDSYNEQFFGPGTRLTVL.

This chain's CDR3 is CASSLGGQGHSNEKLFF. The CDR3 DNA sequence: TGCGCCAGCAGCTTGGGGGGACAGGGGCACTCTAATGAAAAACTGTTTTTT. The chain joins TRBV5-1 to TRBJ1-4; 10 bases line up with TRBD1. CDR3 length: 17 amino acids. The V segment lost 0 bases and the J segment 3 bases; nucleotides outside the gene matches: 5. Germline assignment: CDR1 SGHRS and CDR2 YFSETQ.

The genes are TRBV30 and TRBJ2-7; a possible D gene is TRBD1 (6 bases). Deletions cut 2 bases from V and 2 bases from J, with 16 bases between. CDR1 is GTSNPN and CDR2 is SVGIG in the germline V gene (reference sequence). This CDR3 is built from 15 residues. The CDR3 coding sequence is TGTGCCTGGAGTCCGATCCGGGACAACACCTACGAGCAGTACTTC. Its translation: CAWSPIRDNTYEQYF.

The rearrangement uses TRBV28 and TRBJ2-1; weak D call: TRBD1 (5 bases). The CDR3 spans 17 residues. Germline CDR1 and CDR2: MDHEN and SYDVKM. The ends were cut back, 5 bases at V and 0 bases at J, with 17 bases in the middle. CDR3 region: CASSPLGQRSSYNEQFF. CDR3 bases: TGTGCCAGCAGTCCCCTGGGGCAGCGTAGCTCCTACAATGAGCAGTTCTTC. Combining the CDR3 with reference TRBV28 and TRBJ2-1 gives the whole variable domain DVKVTQSSRYLVKRTGEKVFLECVQDMDHENMFWYRQDPGLGLRLIYFSYDVKMKEKGDIPEGYSVSREKKERFSLILESASTNQTSMYLCASSPLGQRSSYNEQFFGPGTRLTVL.

The rearrangement joins TRBV7-6 to TRBJ1-1; perhaps TRBD1 as D (5 bases). V lost 5 bases to trimming and J lost 1 base, with 11 bases between them. The CDR3 spans 14 residues. Germline V gene sequence: CDR1 SGHVS, CDR2 FNYEAQ. The CDR3 region has the DNA TGTGCCAGCAGCGACGCGGGGGAGAACACTGAAGCTTTCTTT. Translating it yields CASSDAGENTEAFF.

As to this clone: This may be a read error, as it is one base from a much larger clone. The chain joins TRBV11-3 to TRBJ2-3; 8 nucleotides line up with TRBD2. Germline-derived CDR1 and CDR2 are SGHNT and YENEEA. The V and J ends lost 5 bases and 0 bases, in that order; junction bases with no gene match: 1. The CDR3 is made up of 14 amino acids. As DNA, the CDR3 is TGTGCCAGCAGCGCTAGCGGGAGCACAGATACGCAGTATTTT. Protein: CASSASGSTDTQYF.